The clone carrying this T cell receptor beta chain was picked up many times. Trimming removed 6 bases from V and 2 bases from J, with 11 bases in between. The CDR3 loop spans 13 amino acids. CDR1 and CDR2 from the germline V gene are DFQATT and SNEGSKA (reference sequence). The data were obtained in a study of T-cell reconstitution after alpha-beta-depleted transplantation in children. As it was prepared, the TCRbeta library received unique molecular identifiers. TCRdb independently ran MiXCR on the PCR reads; one entry per CDR3 protein. The table lists more than 150,000 distinct CDR3 sequences, about 6.3% of them singletons.

The chain links TRBV20-1 to TRBJ1-5; D is ambiguous. This TCR was recovered from a human donor who donated a stem cell graft to a child with Wiskott-Aldrich syndrome. The sample consisted of PBMCs from the stem cell graft donor, taken from the stem cell graft. This chain's CDR3 is CSALGEGNQPQHF. The DNA for the CDR3 is TGCAGTGCGCTCGGGGAAGGCAATCAGCCCCAGCATTTT.